Here is one T cell receptor beta chain with its context. Its antigen is as yet unknown. These data belong to a study of cytomegalovirus exposure and HLA in healthy donors. General study points: Later work found most CMV-associated TCR beta chains apparently HLA-restricted. Diagnosis of cytomegalovirus status made by the classifier reportedly showed high specificity and sensitivity. Common viral pathogens (according to a later analysis) appeared linked to several of the most significant clusters.

The PCR used 60 Vbeta and 13 Jbeta primers. The assay was immunoSEQ multiplex PCR, and TCRdb's table has in-frame clones only and misses some. Across around 57,000 clones, the top ten clones capture approximately 11% of the sample. The CDR3 sequence is 13 residues long. Germline CDR1 reads LNHNV; CDR2 reads YYDKDF (reference sequence). The V and J ends lost 8 bases and 3 bases respectively, with 10 bases between them. The receptor was derived from a woman in her fifties or sixties in good health and CMV-seropositive. The rearrangement links TRBV15 to TRBJ1-4; D gene ambiguous. Sequencing was done on a sample of PBMCs. DNA of the CDR3: TGTGCCACCCAATGGAGGGCTAATGAAAAACTGTTTTTT. It is translated as CATQWRANEKLFF.